Included here is one T cell receptor (beta chain) sequence, with context. These data are taken from a study of blood T cell repertoires in COVID-19. Study details: Samples representing acute and convalescent COVID-19 were sourced from the United States, Italy and Spain. The cDNA or gDNA used as material had been derived from T cells, B-cell-depleted T cells, or PBMCs.

This CDR3 is built from 17 residues. Profiled with immunoSEQ multiplex PCR; TCRdb holds only in-frame clones, not every one. The profile shows 300,000 or so clones, around 87% of them singletons. The chain couples TRBV21-1 to TRBJ2-7; TRBD2 reflects the table's D call only, with no check against the DNA. TRBV21-1 is a known pseudogene. This TCR was recovered from a man in his fifties with active or convalescent COVID-19. Sequenced material: peripheral blood. CDR3 nucleotide sequence: TGTGCCAGCAGCAACACAAGCGCGGCAGGAGGACCCTACGAGCAGTACTTC. It encodes CASSNTSAAGGPYEQYF.